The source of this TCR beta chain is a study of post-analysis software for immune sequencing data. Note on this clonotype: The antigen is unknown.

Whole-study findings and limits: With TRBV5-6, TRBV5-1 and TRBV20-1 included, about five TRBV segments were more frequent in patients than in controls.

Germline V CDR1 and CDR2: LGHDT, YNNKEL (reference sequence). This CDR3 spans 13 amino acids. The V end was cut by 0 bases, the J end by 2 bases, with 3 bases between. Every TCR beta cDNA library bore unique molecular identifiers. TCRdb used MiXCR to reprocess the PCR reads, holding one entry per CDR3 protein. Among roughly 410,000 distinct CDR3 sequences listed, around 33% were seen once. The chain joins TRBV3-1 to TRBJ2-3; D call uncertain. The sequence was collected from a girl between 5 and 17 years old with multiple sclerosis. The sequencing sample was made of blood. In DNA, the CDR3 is TGTGCCAGCAGCCAAGAGGCCACAGATACGCAGTATTTT. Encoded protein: CASSQEATDTQYF.